These 12 T cell receptor beta chains came from one sample sequenced in a study of T cell repertoires in cytomegalovirus infection. Using its own MiXCR run on the reads, TCRdb lists one record per CDR3 protein. This table has around 570,000 distinct CDR3 sequences, roughly 42% appearing once. Antigen specificity for these receptors is unknown. This sample comprised cultured PBMCs, obtained from culture after CMV antigen stimulation. These receptors all come from a human donor in good health (CMV status not recorded). Some clones in this sample may be carry-over from other donors' samples.

Comment on this clonotype: In this CDR3 the conserved last residue, phenylalanine or tryptophan, is missing, so a read error is likely. The V call is TRBV5-4, the J call TRBJ1-4; 7 bases match TRBD1. CDR1 and CDR2 (germline): SGHNT, YYREEE (reference sequence). The length of the CDR3 is 14 residues. Trimming cost V 4 bases and J 5 bases; bases outside gene matches: 5. CDR3 amino acids: CASSRRDRNEKLFL. Here the CDR3 DNA reads TGTGCCAGCAGCCGCCGGGACAGAAATGAAAAACTGTTTCTT.

V gene TRBV6-2 or TRBV6-3 combines with J gene TRBJ2-1; 8 bases match TRBD1. Germline loops: CDR1 MNHEY, CDR2 SVGEGT. The J segment lost 4 bases and the V segment lost 5 bases, leaving 10 bases of the junction unmatched. The CDR3 contains 16 residues. The chain's CDR3 is CASSTGQGGWYNEQFF. Here the CDR3 DNA reads TGTGCCAGCAGTACAGGACAGGGCGGTTGGTACAATGAGCAGTTCTTC.

This clonotype was seen a handful of times. The rearrangement links TRBV11-2 to TRBJ2-7, with no clear D. Looked up from germline, CDR1 is SGHAT and CDR2 is FQNNGV. V was cut by 3 bases and J by 2 bases, with 11 bases left in between. This CDR3 region has 14 residues. In nucleotides, the CDR3 is TGTGCCAGCAGCTTCCGGATAGACCCCTACGAGCAGTACTTC. The encoded protein is CASSFRIDPYEQYF.

The chain employs TRBV2 and TRBJ1-1; TRBD1 is a possible D gene (6 bases). The germline CDR1 and CDR2 sequences are SNHLY and FYNNEI. V was shortened by 4 bases and J by 5 bases, with 17 bases between the two germline ends. The CDR3 loop spans 15 amino acids. CDR3 residues: CASSALGGARTEAFF. In DNA, the CDR3 is TGTGCCAGCAGTGCTCTCGGGGGGGCGAGAACTGAAGCTTTCTTT.

This clonotype has more than one count but fewer than ten. This CDR3 is CASSLGSQGSQPQHF. CDR3 DNA sequence: TGTGCCAGCAGCTTAGGGTCTCAGGGATCTCAGCCCCAGCATTTT. The genes are TRBV7-9 and TRBJ1-5, with D perhaps TRBD1 (5 bases). Germline V gene data show CDR1 as SEHNR and CDR2 as FQNEAQ (reference sequence). This CDR3 comprises 15 residues. Trimming removed 1 base at V and 6 bases at J, with 13 bases between.

The CDR3 protein is CASRDIENTEAFF. The CDR3 region has the DNA TGTGCCAGCAGGGACATAGAGAACACTGAAGCTTTCTTT. The rearrangement uses TRBV6-2 or TRBV6-3 and TRBJ1-1, with D perhaps TRBD1 (5 bases). Trimming pared 6 bases from V and 1 base from J, leaving 9 bases between. CDR1 is MNHEY, CDR2 SVGEGT, per germline. This CDR3 has 13 amino acids.

This clonotype appeared a few times. The rearrangement links TRBV19 to TRBJ1-5, with D hard to call. The CDR3 has 13 residues. Trimming pared 4 bases from V and 1 base from J, leaving 5 bases between. Germline CDR1 and CDR2: LNHDA and SQIVND (reference sequence). The CDR3 protein is CASSTNSNQPQHF. CDR3 in DNA: TGTGCCAGTAGTACAAACAGCAATCAGCCCCAGCATTTT.

V and J are TRBV12-3 or TRBV12-4 and TRBJ1-2; 12 positions match TRBD1. V lost 4 bases, J lost 4 bases, and 4 bases stayed unmatched. This CDR3 spans 15 amino acids. The CDR3 loop is CASSSGTGGTYGYTF. DNA for the CDR3: TGTGCCAGCAGTTCCGGGACAGGGGGCACCTATGGCTACACCTTC.

This clonotype was seen a handful of times. The chain has TRBV7-2 and TRBJ1-4; D unclear. This CDR3 has 15 amino acids. Germline V gene sequence: CDR1 SGHTA, CDR2 FQGNSA. Deletions cut 2 bases from V and 8 bases from J, with 15 bases between. The CDR3 DNA reads TGTGCCAGCAGCTTAACGGGAGAGCGCTACGAAAAACTGTTTTTT. Translated: CASSLTGERYEKLFF.

The rearrangement joins TRBV12-3 or TRBV12-4 to TRBJ2-5; 10 nucleotides align to TRBD2. The CDR3 loop spans 13 amino acids. The V segment lost 8 bases and the J segment 3 bases; nucleotides outside the gene matches: 3. DNA for the CDR3: TGTGCCAGCCGGACTAGCGGAGAAGAGACCCAGTACTTC. Its protein product is CASRTSGEETQYF.

The V call is TRBV6-2 or TRBV6-3, the J call TRBJ1-2; possible D gene TRBD1, 5 bases. The CDR3 runs to 15 residues. Trimming shortened V by 5 bases and J by 2 bases, and 15 bases separated the two germline ends. Per germline, CDR1 MNHEY and CDR2 SVGEGT. The DNA of the CDR3 is TGTGCCAGCAGTACCCTCGACAGACTAAACTATGGCTACACCTTC. Its translation is CASSTLDRLNYGYTF.

This chain joins TRBV11-2 and TRBJ2-1; 10 bases fit TRBD2. CDR3 size: 14 residues. The ends lost 3 bases at V and 8 bases at J; junction bases unmatched: 4. Germline CDR1 is SGHAT and CDR2 is FQNNGV. The CDR3, as DNA: TGTGCCAGCAGCTTGGTAGCGGGAGGTCATGAGCAGTTCTTC. It is translated as CASSLVAGGHEQFF. Full variable domain (missing parts from reference TRBV11-2 and TRBJ2-1): EAGVAQSPRYKIIEKRQSVAFWCNPISGHATLYWYQQILGQGPKLLIQFQNNGVVDDSQLPKDRFSAERLKGVDSTLKIQPAKLEDSAVYLCASSLVAGGHEQFFGPGTRLTVL.